This T cell receptor beta chain appears in the sequencing data of a study of T cell changes during pregnancy in multiple sclerosis. Germline V gene data show CDR1 as SGHRS and CDR2 as YFSETQ. V dropped 6 bases and J dropped 0 bases, with 9 bases sitting between them. The CDR3 runs to 13 residues. Assay: immunoSEQ multiplex PCR; the TCRdb copy retains only in-frame clones and omits some. The table shows about 36,000 clones, with just over 90% occurring only once. Sequencing was performed on CD4+ T cells from peripheral blood mononuclear cells, taken in the first trimester of pregnancy. The chain uses TRBV5-1 and TRBJ1-2; D is undetermined. The clonotype comes from a female donor with multiple sclerosis, enrolled in a pregnancy study. DNA for the CDR3: TGCGCCAGCAACGACGGAGCTAACTATGGCTACACCTTC. Amino acids: CASNDGANYGYTF.